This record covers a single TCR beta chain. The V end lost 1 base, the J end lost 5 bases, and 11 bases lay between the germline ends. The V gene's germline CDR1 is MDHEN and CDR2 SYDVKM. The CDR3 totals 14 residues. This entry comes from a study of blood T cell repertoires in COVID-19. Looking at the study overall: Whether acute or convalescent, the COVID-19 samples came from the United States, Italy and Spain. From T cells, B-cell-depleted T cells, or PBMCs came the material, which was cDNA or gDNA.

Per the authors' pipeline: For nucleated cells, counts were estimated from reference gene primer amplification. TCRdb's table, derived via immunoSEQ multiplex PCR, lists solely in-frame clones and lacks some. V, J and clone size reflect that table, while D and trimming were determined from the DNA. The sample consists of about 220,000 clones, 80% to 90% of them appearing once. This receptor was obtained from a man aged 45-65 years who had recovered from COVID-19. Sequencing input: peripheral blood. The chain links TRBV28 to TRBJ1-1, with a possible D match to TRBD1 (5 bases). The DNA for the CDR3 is TGTGCCAGCAGTTTATTAGCTGGGGGGACTGAAGCTTTCTTT. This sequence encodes CASSLLAGGTEAFF.